The 9 T cell receptor beta chains presented below share a single source sample, sequenced in a study of CD8+ T cells in alopecia areata. Treatment in this sample: oral pan-JAK inhibitor, 5-10 mg twice daily. cDNA prepared by RNA extraction and subsequent reverse transcription served as the template for sequencing. Method: immunoSEQ multiplex PCR; TCRdb's copy keeps in-frame clones and lacks some. The sample lists over 250,000 clones, 60% occurring once. Specimen: CD4+ T cells sorted from blood, collected around week 54, from a patient treated with tofacitinib. Receptors originate from a human donor with alopecia areata.

This clone was seen a handful of times. The gene calls are TRBV2 and TRBJ2-1, with 9 bases matching TRBD2. Trimming cost V 4 bases and J 4 bases; bases outside gene matches: 5. CDR1 SNHLY and CDR2 FYNNEI come from the germline V gene. The CDR3 is 15 residues long. The CDR3 DNA reads as TGTGCCAGCAGTGTACAGCGGGGGGCTTACAATGAGCAGTTCTTC. It codes for CASSVQRGAYNEQFF.

The chain carries TRBV30 and TRBJ1-5; D is uncertain. The CDR3 is made up of 16 amino acids. With 3 bases removed from V and 0 bases from J, the gap between germline ends came to 15 bases. Germline loops: CDR1 GTSNPN, CDR2 SVGIG (reference sequence). The CDR3 bases are TGTGCCTGGAGCCCTTCGTCCAGGAATAGCAATCAGCCCCAGCATTTT. It specifies CAWSPSSRNSNQPQHF.

This sequence joins TRBV7-8 and TRBJ2-7, with a possible D match to TRBD1 (6 bases). The V and J ends lost 1 base and 6 bases respectively, with 16 bases between them. Germline loops: CDR1 SGHVS, CDR2 FQNEAQ. CDR3 length equals 15 residues. CDR3 nucleotides: TGTGCCAGCAGCTTAGAGGGTTACAGGGTCGGCGAGCAGTACTTC. This translates into CASSLEGYRVGEQYF.

This chain connects TRBV10-3 to TRBJ2-3; TRBD2 matches 10 bases. Trimming at V came to 4 bases and at J to 10 bases, leaving 8 bases not matched to a gene. The CDR3 extends over 14 amino acids. CDR1 ENHRY and CDR2 SYGVKD come from the germline V gene. For the CDR3, the DNA is TGTGCCATCAGTGGGAGCGGGGGGGCCGGTCCGCAGTATTTT. It yields the protein CAISGSGGAGPQYF.

This clone was observed a few times. The gene calls are TRBV4-2 and TRBJ1-2; TRBD1 aligns across 7 bases. Germline V lookup: CDR1 LGHNA, CDR2 YNFKEQ. The trim removed 2 bases at V and 2 bases at J, leaving 2 bases unmatched. CDR3 length: 14 residues. The CDR3 loop is CASSQQDRNYGYTF. Here the CDR3 DNA reads TGTGCCAGCAGCCAACAGGACAGGAACTATGGCTACACCTTC.

On this clone itself: The sample carries other DNA sequences with the same CDR3. The J gene is TRBJ2-6, the V gene TRBV30; no clear D. Germline assignment: CDR1 GTSNPN and CDR2 SVGIG (reference sequence). Trimming took off 2 bases at V and 0 bases at J, with 2 bases between the two ends. This CDR3 spans 13 amino acids. CDR3 nucleotide sequence: TGTGCCTGGAGTAACTCTGGGGCCAACGTCCTGACTTTC. It yields the protein CAWSNSGANVLTF.

This chain uses TRBV6-5 with TRBJ2-1; D ambiguous. The CDR3 has 12 amino acids. The germline CDR1 and CDR2 sequences are MNHEY and SVGAGI. The ends were cut back, 0 bases at V and 6 bases at J, with 3 bases in the middle. CDR3 bases: TGTGCCAGCAGTTACTCGCTCAATGAGCAGTTCTTC. The encoded protein is CASSYSLNEQFF.

This sequence joins TRBV13 and TRBJ2-5, with D unclear. The CDR3 length is 14 residues. V gave up 7 bases and J gave up 9 bases, with 21 bases separating them. Looked up from germline, CDR1 is PRHDT and CDR2 is FYEKMQ (reference sequence). The CDR3 loop reads CASNRPDRAPSQYF. CDR3 DNA sequence: TGTGCCAGCAACCGGCCCGACCGGGCACCGTCCCAGTACTTC.

CDR3 in amino acids: CASSPTWGRSSYNEQFF. The CDR3 coding sequence is TGTGCCAGCAGCCCCACCTGGGGCAGGAGCTCCTACAATGAGCAGTTCTTC. The gene calls are TRBV5-4 and TRBJ2-1, with D maybe TRBD1 (5 bases). V lost 4 bases, J lost 0 bases, and 17 bases lay in between. CDR1 is SGHNT, CDR2 YYREEE, per germline (reference sequence). There are 17 residues in the CDR3.